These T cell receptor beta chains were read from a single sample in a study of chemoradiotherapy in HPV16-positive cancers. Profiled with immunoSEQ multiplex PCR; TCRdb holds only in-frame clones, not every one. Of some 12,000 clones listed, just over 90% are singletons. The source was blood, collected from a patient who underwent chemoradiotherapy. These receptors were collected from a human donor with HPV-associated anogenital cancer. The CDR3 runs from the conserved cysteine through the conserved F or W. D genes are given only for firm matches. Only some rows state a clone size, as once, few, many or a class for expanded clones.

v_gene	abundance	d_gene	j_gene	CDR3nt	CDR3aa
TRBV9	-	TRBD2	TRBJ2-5	TGTGCCAGCAGCGCGCCGACTAGCGGGGCCGAGACCCAGTACTTC	CASSAPTSGAETQYF
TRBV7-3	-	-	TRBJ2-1	TGTGCCAGCAGTATAAGGACGGGGGGCCCCTACAATGAGCAGTTCTTC	CASSIRTGGPYNEQFF
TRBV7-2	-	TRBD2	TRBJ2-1	TGTGCCAGCAGCCCAGAGCGGGGGGGCAACAATGAGCAGTTCTTC	CASSPERGGNNEQFF
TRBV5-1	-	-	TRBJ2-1	TGCGCCAGCAGCTTGGGGGGACTCTACAGCTCCTACAATGAGCAGTTCTTC	CASSLGGLYSSYNEQFF
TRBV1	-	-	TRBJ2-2	TGCACCAGCAGCCCCGGGCTGTTTTTT	CTSSPGLFF
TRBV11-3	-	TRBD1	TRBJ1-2	TGTGCCAGCAGCTTAGGGGACAGGGCAACCTTC	CASSLGDRATF
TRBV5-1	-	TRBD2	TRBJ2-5	TGCGCCAGCACCGGGACTAGCGGGAAGGAGACCCAGTACTTC	CASTGTSGKETQYF
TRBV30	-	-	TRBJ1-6	TGTGCCTGGAGTGTACTACACTCCAATTCACCCCTCCACTTT	CAWSVLHSNSPLHF
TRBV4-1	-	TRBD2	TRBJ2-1	TGCGCCAGCAGCCAAGATCGCGGGACTAGCGGGGCCAATGAGCAGTTCTTC	CASSQDRGTSGANEQFF
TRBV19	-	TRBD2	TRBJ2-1	TGTGCCAGTAGTCGGGGTAGCGGGGGGGCGGGCCCCTACAATGAGCAGTTCTTC	CASSRGSGGAGPYNEQFF
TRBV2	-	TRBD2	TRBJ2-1	TGTGCCAGCAGATCTCCTACTAGCGGGGGGACGAAAAACTACAATGAGCAGTTCTTC	CASRSPTSGGTKNYNEQFF
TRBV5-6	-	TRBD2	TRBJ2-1	TGTGCCAGCAGAGTGGGACTAGCTTTTCTGTACAATGAGCAGTTCTTC	CASRVGLAFLYNEQFF
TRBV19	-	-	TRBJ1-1	TGTGCCAGTAGTATAAGGGTGCGGATGACTGAAGCTTTCTTT	CASSIRVRMTEAFF
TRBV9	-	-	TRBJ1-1	TGTGCCAGCAGTTCGGGGAGGAGATTGAACACTGAAGCTTTCTTT	CASSSGRRLNTEAFF
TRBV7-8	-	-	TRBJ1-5	TGTGCCAGCAGCTTTACAGGACCCGGGGGCAATCAGCCCCAGCATTTT	CASSFTGPGGNQPQHF
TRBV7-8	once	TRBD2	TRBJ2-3	TGTGCCAGCAGCTTGAGTAGCGGGGGGGCCTTTACTACGCAGTATTTT	CASSLSSGGAFTTQYF
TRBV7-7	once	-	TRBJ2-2	TGTGCTAGCAGCTTAGATCCAGGGGCCACCGGGGAGCTGTTTTTT	CASSLDPGATGELFF
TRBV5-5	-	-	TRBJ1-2	TGTGCCAGCAGCTTGGACGAAAGGGGCGTGCGGGATGGCTACACCTTC	CASSLDERGVRDGYTF
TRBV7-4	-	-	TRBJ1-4	TGTGCCAGCAGCTTAGACAGGCAGGGCGATGAAAATGAAAAACTGTTTTTT	CASSLDRQGDENEKLFF
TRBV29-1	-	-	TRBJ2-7	TGCAGCGTTGTGGTGGACTACGAGCAGTACTTC	CSVVVDYEQYF
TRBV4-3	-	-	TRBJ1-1	TGCGCCAGCAGCCAAGAGCCGGGGGTGGGAGCTTTCTTT	CASSQEPGVGAFF
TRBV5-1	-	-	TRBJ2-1	TGCGCCAGCAGCAATGGGACAGCCCGGCGGGGCCCTTGGAATGAGCAGTTCTTC	CASSNGTARRGPWNEQFF
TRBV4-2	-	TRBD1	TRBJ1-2	TGTGCCAGCAGCCAAGGGCTGCAGGGGGCAAACTATGGCTACACCTTC	CASSQGLQGANYGYTF
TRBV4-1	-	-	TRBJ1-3	TGCGCCAGCAGCCGGTCTGGGGTATCTGGAAACACCATATATTTT	CASSRSGVSGNTIYF
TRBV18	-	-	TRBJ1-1	TGTGCCAGCTCCGAGACATTAATGAACACTGAAGCTTTCTTT	CASSETLMNTEAFF
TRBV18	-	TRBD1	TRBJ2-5	TGTGCCAGCTCACCCCTAGCCCAGGGGGCGCGAGAGACCCAGTACTTC	CASSPLAQGARETQYF